This T cell receptor (beta chain) was captured in a study of radiotherapy plus CTLA-4 blockade in lung cancer. Looking at the study overall: Of all patients, approximately 18% responded objectively and 25% to 35% showed disease control. Study-wide points: In blood, TCR clones derived from the tumor expanded after radiotherapy plus ipilimumab. Interferon-beta and early blood T cell clone dynamics reportedly predicted response best.

TCRdb's copy holds only in-frame clones and misses some; the assay was immunoSEQ multiplex PCR. The table lists approximately 89,000 clones, more than 60% of them singletons, with approximately 4% in the top ten. CTLA-4 blockade with ipilimumab, together with focal radiation, was given to patients with chemo-refractory metastatic non-small-cell lung cancer. Germline V gives CDR1 SGHVS, CDR2 FQNEAQ. Between the trimmed V and J ends, which lost 5 bases and 4 bases, there was a span of 11 bases. The CDR3 is 13 residues long. About this clone: What it binds is unknown.

The sample in question was peripheral blood, obtained from a patient treated with radiotherapy plus ipilimumab. This TCR was recovered from a human donor with non-small cell lung cancer who had a partial response to radiotherapy plus ipilimumab. Some clones in this sample may be carry-over from other donors' samples. The V gene is TRBV7-8, the J gene TRBJ1-2; weak D call: TRBD1 (5 bases). The DNA of the CDR3 is TGTGCCAGCAGCCCCGGGGGAAGCTATGGCTACACCTTC. Translating it yields CASSPGGSYGYTF.